These T cell receptor beta chains were read from a single sample in a study of blood T cell repertoires in COVID-19. The data were produced by immunoSEQ multiplex PCR, yet TCRdb's version contains in-frame clones alone and is incomplete. The sample records 340,000 or so clones, roughly 87% being singletons. The sequenced sample was peripheral blood. These TCRs come from a man aged 50 to 59 with active or convalescent COVID-19. The CDR3 runs from the conserved cysteine through the conserved F or W. A D gene is named only where the DNA matches it firmly. Not every row has a clone size; where given, it reads once, few, many or a size class.

clone_size d_call j_call v_call cdr3_nt cdr3_aa
NA TRBD2 TRBJ2-7 TRBV28 TGTGCCAGCAGTTTATCCGCGAGCGGGAGTTACGAGCAGTACTTC CASSLSASGSYEQYF
NA NA TRBJ2-7 TRBV3-1/TRBV3-2 TGTGCCAGCAGCTTGGGACTTAACCCTCTGTACGAGCAGTACTTC CASSLGLNPLYEQYF
NA TRBD1 TRBJ1-1 TRBV9 TGTGCCAGCAGCGTAGATTTAGAGGGGGCCCAGAACACTGAAGCTTTCTTT CASSVDLEGAQNTEAFF
NA TRBD1 TRBJ1-6 TRBV4-2 TGTGCCAGCAGCCCCGGGACAGATAATTCACCCCTCCACTTT CASSPGTDNSPLHF
NA NA TRBJ1-6 TRBV30 TGTGCCTGGACCGCAGGGTACTCTTATAATTCACCCCTCCACTTT CAWTAGYSYNSPLHF
NA NA TRBJ2-7 TRBV6-5 TGTGCCAGCACCCCAGGGCAGGGTAGGTTGTACGAGCAGTACTTC CASTPGQGRLYEQYF
NA TRBD2 TRBJ2-3 TRBV28 TGTGCCAGCAGCCACGCACCGGGACTAGCGGGAGCAGATACGCAGTATTTT CASSHAPGLAGADTQYF
NA TRBD1 TRBJ2-3 TRBV11-2 TGTGCCAGCAGCTTAGCCGGAGGTGGACAGGGTCGCACAGATACGCAGTATTTT CASSLAGGGQGRTDTQYF
NA NA TRBJ1-6 TRBV14 TGTGCCAGCAGCCAAGTCGGGGGAGGAGGATCACCCCTCCACTTT CASSQVGGGGSPLHF
once NA TRBJ2-7 TRBV2 TGTGCCAGCAGGGAGGGACTCCCGAGCTCCTACGAGCAGTACTTC CASREGLPSSYEQYF
NA TRBD1 TRBJ2-3 TRBV9 TGTGCCAGCAGCGTAGGGACAGGCCAACGCACAGATACGCAGTATTTT CASSVGTGQRTDTQYF
NA NA TRBJ2-1 TRBV15 TGTGCCACCAGCAGAGGCCCAGGGTATGAGCAGTTCTTC CATSRGPGYEQFF
NA NA TRBJ1-2 TRBV24-1 TGTGCCACCTCCAGCCCGGGCAGGGAGGGGTATGGCTACACCTTC CATSSPGREGYGYTF
NA NA TRBJ2-2 TRBV7-7 TGTGCTAGCAGCCTGGGGGGGGCTGACACCGGGGAGCTGTTTTTT CASSLGGADTGELFF
NA NA TRBJ2-3 TRBV6-1 TGTGCCAGCAGTGAAGCGCCGGGATGGTACAGGGAAACAGATACGCAGTATTTT CASSEAPGWYRETDTQYF
NA NA TRBJ2-1 TRBV6-5 TGTGCCAGCAGTTACACCACAGGGCCTGAGCAGTTCTTC CASSYTTGPEQFF
NA NA TRBJ1-2 TRBV29-1 TGCAGCGTTGAAAGTAGGTCAGCAGGGGTGGTCGATGGCTACACCTTC CSVESRSAGVVDGYTF
NA TRBD1 TRBJ1-1 TRBV18 TGTGCCAGCTCAACACAGGGGGCAGGCACTGAAGCTTTCTTT CASSTQGAGTEAFF
NA NA TRBJ1-2 TRBV27 TGTGCCAGCAGCCCAGGGGAGGGACCCGTCTATGGCTACACCTTC CASSPGEGPVYGYTF
NA NA TRBJ1-2 TRBV24-1 TGTGCCACCAGTGATTTTAGTGGGCAAGGCTACACCTTC CATSDFSGQGYTF